The rows below give T cell receptor beta chains drawn from one sample of a study of blood T cell repertoires in COVID-19. The method was immunoSEQ multiplex PCR; TCRdb's version includes in-frame clones alone and lacks a portion of them. The data contain 60,000 to 70,000 clones, 65% to 90% of them singletons. The sample taken for sequencing was peripheral blood. The receptor source for this set is a man between 60 and 75 years old with acute or convalescent COVID-19. CDR3s include the opening cysteine and the closing phenylalanine or tryptophan. The D gene is left open where the match is weak. Where a row states a size, it is once, few, many or the class of an expanded clone; other rows omit it.

j_call d_call v_call clone_size cdr3_length cdr3_aa cdr3_nt
TRBJ2-5 TRBD1 TRBV5-4 - 14 CASSSAGGKETQYF TGTGCCAGCAGCTCTGCAGGGGGTAAAGAGACCCAGTACTTC
TRBJ1-6 TRBD1 TRBV3-1/TRBV3-2 - 20 CASSQDWGNPGQGSNSPLHF TGTGCCAGCAGCCAAGATTGGGGTAATCCGGGACAGGGGTCTAATTCACCCCTCCACTTT
TRBJ2-3 - TRBV6-4 once 17 CASSGTTTGVSTDTQYF TGTGCCAGCAGTGGGACAACCACGGGAGTTAGCACAGATACGCAGTATTTT
TRBJ1-1 - TRBV7-6 - 16 CASSWGGVSGSTEAFF TGTGCCAGCAGCTGGGGAGGGGTCTCAGGGAGCACTGAAGCTTTCTTT
TRBJ2-5 TRBD1 TRBV11-3 - 15 CASSSNRDREETQYF TGTGCCAGCAGCTCAAACCGGGACAGGGAAGAGACCCAGTACTTC
TRBJ2-3 TRBD2 TRBV6-1 few 16 CASSEVSSGDRVTQYF TGTGCCAGCAGTGAAGTTTCTAGCGGGGATCGGGTTACGCAGTATTTT
TRBJ1-2 - TRBV4-1 - 16 CASSQKLLGDFYGYTF TGCGCCAGCAGCCAAAAGCTCTTGGGCGATTTCTATGGCTACACCTTC
TRBJ2-5 - TRBV5-1 - 14 CASSTDGGPATQYF TGCGCCAGCAGCACGGACGGGGGGCCGGCGACCCAGTACTTC
TRBJ2-1 TRBD1 TRBV7-9 - 15 CASSLMTGKNNEQFF TGTGCCAGCAGCTTAATGACAGGGAAGAACAATGAGCAGTTCTTC
TRBJ1-2 TRBD1 TRBV29-1 - 13 CSVAQGGVRGYTF TGCAGCGTTGCTCAAGGGGGCGTTCGGGGCTACACCTTC
TRBJ2-2 TRBD2 TRBV7-2 - 18 CATSRVLAGAANTGELFF TGTGCCACCAGTAGGGTTTTAGCGGGCGCTGCGAACACCGGGGAGCTGTTTTTT
TRBJ2-3 TRBD2 TRBV5-5 - 17 CASSFGLAGGRTDTQYF TGTGCCAGCAGCTTCGGACTAGCGGGGGGGCGCACAGATACGCAGTATTTT